This paragraph reports one T cell receptor (beta chain). Its antigen is not yet known. Per-nucleotide qualities are absent, and no much larger clonotype sits a single base away. The immunoSEQ Assay, a bias-controlled multiplex PCR, was used to amplify TCRbeta CDR3 regions from genomic DNA. The authors processed their data as follows. The number of nucleated cells in each sample was estimated by amplification of reference gene primers within the assay. To quantify the absolute abundance of each unique TCRbeta CDR3 rearrangement, sequence reads were collapsed and filtered. Productive Simpson clonality was computed per sample as the square root of Simpson's diversity index over productive rearrangements. The table comes from immuneACCESS by way of TCRdb, which keeps in-frame sequences with V and J called. Part of the clones is missing from these tables; in studies checked, under half for an unresolved V gene and the rest for unknown reasons. The D gene and trimming were derived from the DNA, and the V and J assignments and clone size from that table. Counted in this sample were some 240,000 clones; less than 85% of them appeared once. The top ten clones comprise under 8.5% of the sample.

Measured from the cysteine to the phenylalanine, the CDR3 is 14 residues long. Of the read, only the CDR3 DNA is kept; its 42 bases are in frame from base 1. The germline V end is reduced by 0 bases and the J end by 10 bases; junction bases left unmatched: 4. The germline V gene specifies SGHTA as CDR1 and FQGTGA as CDR2. The collaborating institutions used their own protocols to collect whole blood in K2EDTA tubes. For TCRbeta analysis, collaborators shipped samples in one of three forms: frozen whole blood, isolated PBMCs, or DNA extracted from either of those sample types. These data are taken from a study of blood T cell repertoires in COVID-19 (dated by TCRdb to 2019 to 2021). Study-wide context: The collaborator samples originated in the United States, Italy and Spain and spanned the acute and convalescent phases of COVID-19. The prospective study material was composed of cDNA or gDNA derived from T cells, B-cell-depleted T cells, or PBMCs. The dataset comprised deeply sampled blood TCRbeta repertoires from subjects exposed to, actively infected with, or recovered from COVID-19. The repertoires were made available in a free public database intended to serve as a resource for research on the immune response to SARS-CoV-2. The samples were drawn from two sources: the first 160 participants of the ongoing ImmuneRACE study, and approximately 1,300 subjects contributed by 6 global collaborators. The sample metadata nearly always contained a de-identified subject ID, COVID-19 status, age in years and sex. Where available, HLA class I and class II types were taken from metadata supplied by the sample provider and were not determined by assay-based typing.

Study-level results and caveats: Clinical and demographic metadata were provided uncurated, with the amount varying by source and participant.

The sequencing sample was made of peripheral blood. Here the chain combines TRBV7-3 and TRBJ2-1; the junction holds 9 bases that match TRBD2. This clonotype was sampled from a woman aged 70-85 years with acute or convalescent COVID-19. The nucleotide sequence is TGTGCCAGCAGCTTAACGGGACTAGCAGGCGAGCAGTTCTTC. Translated, it reads CASSLTGLAGEQFF.